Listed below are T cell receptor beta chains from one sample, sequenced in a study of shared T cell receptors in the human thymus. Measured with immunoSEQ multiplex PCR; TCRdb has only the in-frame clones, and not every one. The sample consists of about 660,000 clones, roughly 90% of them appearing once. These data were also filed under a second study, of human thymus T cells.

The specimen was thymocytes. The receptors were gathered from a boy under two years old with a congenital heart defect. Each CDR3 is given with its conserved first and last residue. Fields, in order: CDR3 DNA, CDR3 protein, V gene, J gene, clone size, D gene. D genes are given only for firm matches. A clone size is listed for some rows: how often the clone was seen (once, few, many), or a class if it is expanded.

CDR3 DNA: TGTGCCAGCAGTTTTCGTACAGGGGAGGAGACCCAGTACTTC
CDR3 protein: CASSFRTGEETQYF
V gene: TRBV27
J gene: TRBJ2-5
clone size: NA
D gene: TRBD1

CDR3 DNA: TGTGCCAGCAGCGCACCTACTAGCGGGAGAGGGACAGATACGCAGTATTTT
CDR3 protein: CASSAPTSGRGTDTQYF
V gene: TRBV9
J gene: TRBJ2-3
clone size: NA
D gene: TRBD2

CDR3 DNA: TGTGCCAGCAGTGAAGGCCAGGGGGTAGGCGAGCAGTACTTC
CDR3 protein: CASSEGQGVGEQYF
V gene: TRBV2
J gene: TRBJ2-7
clone size: NA
D gene: TRBD1

CDR3 DNA: TGTGCCAGCAGTGAAATAGACAGGGTAGGCTATGGCTACACCTTC
CDR3 protein: CASSEIDRVGYGYTF
V gene: TRBV6-1
J gene: TRBJ1-2
clone size: NA
D gene: TRBD1

CDR3 DNA: TGTGCCAGCAGTTCTCGCCTGACTCCGGGGGATGAAAAACTGTTTTTT
CDR3 protein: CASSSRLTPGDEKLFF
V gene: TRBV28
J gene: TRBJ1-4
clone size: once
D gene: NA

CDR3 DNA: TGTGCCAGCAGTTACCAACCTACCTACGAGCAGTACTTC
CDR3 protein: CASSYQPTYEQYF
V gene: TRBV27
J gene: TRBJ2-7
clone size: NA
D gene: NA

CDR3 DNA: TGCAGCGTTGACACTAGCGGGAGGGCAGATACGCAGTATTTT
CDR3 protein: CSVDTSGRADTQYF
V gene: TRBV29-1
J gene: TRBJ2-3
clone size: NA
D gene: TRBD2

CDR3 DNA: TGTGCCAGCAGTTTCTCCAATGAGCAGTTCTTC
CDR3 protein: CASSFSNEQFF
V gene: TRBV27
J gene: TRBJ2-1
clone size: NA
D gene: NA

CDR3 DNA: TGTGCCAGCAGCTTGGGCCAGGGCCCTAATCAGCCCCAGCATTTT
CDR3 protein: CASSLGQGPNQPQHF
V gene: TRBV7-2
J gene: TRBJ1-5
clone size: NA
D gene: NA

CDR3 DNA: TGTGCCAGCAGTTTAGGGGGGGCAGGGAACACCGGGGAGCTGTTTTTT
CDR3 protein: CASSLGGAGNTGELFF
V gene: TRBV28
J gene: TRBJ2-2
clone size: NA
D gene: NA

CDR3 DNA: TGTGCCAGCTCACCCGGCGCACGGGAGCCCTACGAGCAGTACTTC
CDR3 protein: CASSPGAREPYEQYF
V gene: TRBV18
J gene: TRBJ2-7
clone size: NA
D gene: NA

CDR3 DNA: TGTGCCGGAACGGTAGCGGGAGACGCCGATGAGCAGTTCTTC
CDR3 protein: CAGTVAGDADEQFF
V gene: TRBV5-6
J gene: TRBJ2-1
clone size: few
D gene: TRBD2

CDR3 DNA: TGCGCCAGCAGCCAAGAGGAAGCGGGAGGGCTCCAAGAGACCCAGTACTTC
CDR3 protein: CASSQEEAGGLQETQYF
V gene: TRBV4-3
J gene: TRBJ2-5
clone size: NA
D gene: TRBD2

CDR3 DNA: TGTGCCAGCTCACCCAGGATGAACACTGAAGCTTTCTTT
CDR3 protein: CASSPRMNTEAFF
V gene: TRBV18
J gene: TRBJ1-1
clone size: NA
D gene: NA

CDR3 DNA: TGTGCTAGCAGCCCGCTCTGGGCAGAACCCTACGAGCAGTACTTC
CDR3 protein: CASSPLWAEPYEQYF
V gene: TRBV7-7
J gene: TRBJ2-7
clone size: NA
D gene: NA

CDR3 DNA: TGTGCCAGCAGCTTGGAGCACGGGAGGCTGGGGAATGAGCAGTTCTTC
CDR3 protein: CASSLEHGRLGNEQFF
V gene: TRBV5-6
J gene: TRBJ2-1
clone size: NA
D gene: TRBD2

CDR3 DNA: TGTGCCAGCAGCTTAGGAGATCAGGGGGCGTTTGTTACAGATACGCAGTATTTT
CDR3 protein: CASSLGDQGAFVTDTQYF
V gene: TRBV7-2
J gene: TRBJ2-3
clone size: NA
D gene: TRBD1

CDR3 DNA: TGCGCCAGCAGCCAACCCCTCCACGGACTAGCGGGAGCCAAAAACATTCAGTACTTC
CDR3 protein: CASSQPLHGLAGAKNIQYF
V gene: TRBV4-1
J gene: TRBJ2-4
clone size: NA
D gene: TRBD2

CDR3 DNA: TGTGCCAGCAGTTATCAAACTGGGGCAGGGAACTATGGCTACACCTTC
CDR3 protein: CASSYQTGAGNYGYTF
V gene: TRBV25-1
J gene: TRBJ1-2
clone size: NA
D gene: NA

CDR3 DNA: NA
CDR3 protein: CASSQDISAGGSYTGELFF
V gene: TRBV4-3
J gene: TRBJ2-2
clone size: NA
D gene: NA

CDR3 DNA: TGCGCCAGCAGCCAAGACCCGATGGACAGTTTGGGCGGGGAGCTGTTTTTT
CDR3 protein: CASSQDPMDSLGGELFF
V gene: TRBV4-3
J gene: TRBJ2-2
clone size: once
D gene: NA

CDR3 DNA: TGCGCCAGCAGTGAGCGGGGAGGTTCGTACGAGCAGTACTTC
CDR3 protein: CASSERGGSYEQYF
V gene: TRBV10-1
J gene: TRBJ2-7
clone size: once
D gene: NA

CDR3 DNA: TGTGCCAGCAGCTTGGAGGGGGCAGACACCGGGGAGCTGTTTTTT
CDR3 protein: CASSLEGADTGELFF
V gene: TRBV7-9
J gene: TRBJ2-2
clone size: NA
D gene: NA

CDR3 DNA: TGTGCCAGCAGCTTAGCGTATAGGACAGACGATACTGAAGCTTTCTTT
CDR3 protein: CASSLAYRTDDTEAFF
V gene: TRBV7-8
J gene: TRBJ1-1
clone size: once
D gene: NA

CDR3 DNA: TGCGCCAGCAGCCAAGCAGGGTTGAAGACCCAGTACTTC
CDR3 protein: CASSQAGLKTQYF
V gene: TRBV4-3
J gene: TRBJ2-5
clone size: NA
D gene: NA

CDR3 DNA: TGTGCCAGCAGCTTATTGACTAGCGCGTTACTAGCCAAAAACATTCAGTACTTC
CDR3 protein: CASSLLTSALLAKNIQYF
V gene: TRBV11-2
J gene: TRBJ2-4
clone size: NA
D gene: TRBD2

CDR3 DNA: TGTGCCTGGGCGACTAGCTTGGACGAGCAGTACTTC
CDR3 protein: CAWATSLDEQYF
V gene: TRBV30
J gene: TRBJ2-7
clone size: NA
D gene: TRBD2

CDR3 DNA: TGTGCCAGCTCACCAAACAACCGGGACAGCGGAACCGCTGAAGCTTTCTTT
CDR3 protein: CASSPNNRDSGTAEAFF
V gene: TRBV18
J gene: TRBJ1-1
clone size: NA
D gene: TRBD1

CDR3 DNA: TGCAGCGCCGAAGGGGAAGGGGGGGTCACCGGGGAGCTGTTTTTT
CDR3 protein: CSAEGEGGVTGELFF
V gene: TRBV29-1
J gene: TRBJ2-2
clone size: few
D gene: NA

CDR3 DNA: TGTGCCAGCAGCCAAGATTGGACTAGCGGATCATACAATGAGCAGTTCTTC
CDR3 protein: CASSQDWTSGSYNEQFF
V gene: TRBV4-2
J gene: TRBJ2-1
clone size: NA
D gene: TRBD2

CDR3 DNA: TGTGCCAGCAGCCCGACAGCGAACACTGAAGCTTTCTTT
CDR3 protein: CASSPTANTEAFF
V gene: TRBV5-6
J gene: TRBJ1-1
clone size: NA
D gene: NA

CDR3 DNA: TGTGCCATCAGTGAGTACGGAGGCAGGAGCAATCAGCCCCAGCATTTT
CDR3 protein: CAISEYGGRSNQPQHF
V gene: TRBV10-3
J gene: TRBJ1-5
clone size: NA
D gene: NA

CDR3 DNA: TGCGCCAGCAGCCTACAAGGACTAGCGGGAAACTACAATGAGCAGTTCTTC
CDR3 protein: CASSLQGLAGNYNEQFF
V gene: TRBV4-3
J gene: TRBJ2-1
clone size: few
D gene: TRBD2

CDR3 DNA: TGTGCCAGTGGGTTGGTCAGCGGGAGGGCCGACGAGCAGTACTTC
CDR3 protein: CASGLVSGRADEQYF
V gene: TRBV6-5
J gene: TRBJ2-7
clone size: once
D gene: TRBD2

CDR3 DNA: TGTGCCTGGAGTGTAAGGGCAGGGGGCCCTGGAAACACCATATATTTT
CDR3 protein: CAWSVRAGGPGNTIYF
V gene: TRBV30
J gene: TRBJ1-3
clone size: NA
D gene: TRBD1

CDR3 DNA: TGTGCCAGCAGCCTAGGCCCCAGGGGAAGCACAGATACGCAGTATTTT
CDR3 protein: CASSLGPRGSTDTQYF
V gene: TRBV11-2
J gene: TRBJ2-3
clone size: NA
D gene: NA

CDR3 DNA: TGTGCCAGCTCAGGCGGGACTCCTGGAAACACCATATATTTT
CDR3 protein: CASSGGTPGNTIYF
V gene: TRBV18
J gene: TRBJ1-3
clone size: NA
D gene: NA

CDR3 DNA: TGTGCCAGCAGTAAAGGGGGGGAACAGCCTTACGAGCAGTACTTC
CDR3 protein: CASSKGGEQPYEQYF
V gene: TRBV28
J gene: TRBJ2-7
clone size: NA
D gene: NA

CDR3 DNA: TGTGCCAGCTCAGGGGCCCACGGGACATCTATCTATGGCTACACCTTC
CDR3 protein: CASSGAHGTSIYGYTF
V gene: TRBV7-9
J gene: TRBJ1-2
clone size: NA
D gene: NA

CDR3 DNA: TGTGCCAGCAGCTCCCCTGGTCCGGAGGGAGATACGCAGTATTTT
CDR3 protein: CASSSPGPEGDTQYF
V gene: TRBV6-6
J gene: TRBJ2-3
clone size: NA
D gene: NA

CDR3 DNA: TGTGCCAGCAGCGTAGCTCGGGGTAGCACAGATACGCAGTATTTT
CDR3 protein: CASSVARGSTDTQYF
V gene: TRBV9
J gene: TRBJ2-3
clone size: NA
D gene: NA

CDR3 DNA: TGTGCCACCAGCAGCGTACCGGCGGGGCGGGGCCCCACAGATACGCAGTATTTT
CDR3 protein: CATSSVPAGRGPTDTQYF
V gene: TRBV15
J gene: TRBJ2-3
clone size: NA
D gene: NA

CDR3 DNA: TGTGCCACCAGCATGTTCGGGACAGGGGACAACGGGCAGTACTTC
CDR3 protein: CATSMFGTGDNGQYF
V gene: TRBV15
J gene: TRBJ2-7
clone size: NA
D gene: TRBD1

CDR3 DNA: TGTGCCAGCAGTGAAGGTCTTTATAGCAATCAGCCCCAGCATTTT
CDR3 protein: CASSEGLYSNQPQHF
V gene: TRBV6-1
J gene: TRBJ1-5
clone size: NA
D gene: NA

CDR3 DNA: TGTGCCAGCAGCGGGACTAGCGGTTTCTCCTACGAGCAGTACTTC
CDR3 protein: CASSGTSGFSYEQYF
V gene: TRBV7-6
J gene: TRBJ2-7
clone size: NA
D gene: TRBD2

CDR3 DNA: TGCGCCAGCAGCTTTGCTCGGAGCGGGAGTTACAATGAGCAGTTCTTC
CDR3 protein: CASSFARSGSYNEQFF
V gene: TRBV5-1
J gene: TRBJ2-1
clone size: once
D gene: TRBD2

CDR3 DNA: TGTGCCAGCAGTTTCGGGGATACGCAGTATTTT
CDR3 protein: CASSFGDTQYF
V gene: TRBV27
J gene: TRBJ2-3
clone size: NA
D gene: NA

CDR3 DNA: TGTGCCAGCAGCTTGAGACCTCGCCTAGGCAGGGAGGACAATCAGCCCCAGCATTTT
CDR3 protein: CASSLRPRLGREDNQPQHF
V gene: TRBV7-8
J gene: TRBJ1-5
clone size: NA
D gene: NA

CDR3 DNA: TGTGCCAGCAGCTTGCTCGGACTAGCGGGGGTCCCCTACGAGCAGTACTTC
CDR3 protein: CASSLLGLAGVPYEQYF
V gene: TRBV7-9
J gene: TRBJ2-7
clone size: once
D gene: TRBD2